A selection of T cell receptor beta chains follows, all from one sample in a study of monozygotic twins with inflammatory bowel disease. After re-calling the 5' RACE reads, TCRdb lists one entry per CDR3 protein, DNA absent. The sample has a few hundred thousand distinct CDR3 sequences, and its top ten clones hold 1.5% to 2%. What was sequenced was blood. The receptors originated from a human donor with ulcerative colitis or Crohn's disease, or a healthy co-twin of an affected twin (not recorded which). Each CDR3 is given with its conserved first and last residue.

J | length | V | CDR3
TRBJ2-7 | 12 | TRBV3-1 | CASSRTVGEQYF
TRBJ1-1 | 13 | TRBV5-1 | CASSLRVNTEAFF
TRBJ2-3 | 16 | TRBV20-1 | CTSTRWAGATTDTQYF
TRBJ1-5 | 13 | TRBV5-1 | CASSLTGYQPQHF
TRBJ2-2 | 14 | TRBV12-3/TRBV12-4 | CASTWRAGTGELFF
TRBJ1-1 | 11 | TRBV6-1 | CASSGLQRGFF
TRBJ2-7 | 14 | TRBV20-1 | CSGANDRGGREQHF
TRBJ2-1 | 16 | TRBV5-1 | CASTNPGLASYNEQFF
TRBJ2-2 | 15 | TRBV7-6 | CASTEGSWNTGELFF
TRBJ2-5 | 15 | TRBV20-1 | CSARDLARGQETQYF
TRBJ1-1 | 14 | TRBV15 | CATSRDPAYTEAFF
TRBJ2-3 | 13 | TRBV14 | CASSPVRTDTQYF
TRBJ1-6 | 14 | TRBV12-3/TRBV12-4 | CASTSRGAWSPLHF
TRBJ1-6 | 15 | TRBV18 | CASSRQKDLNSPLHF
TRBJ2-7 | 14 | TRBV11-2 | CASSWRLALGEQYF
TRBJ2-1 | 14 | TRBV4-2 | CASRRGAETNEQFF
TRBJ2-2 | 15 | TRBV5-1 | CASSPGGSKTGELFF
TRBJ1-5 | 14 | TRBV2 | CASSEGARNQPQHF
TRBJ2-3 | 14 | TRBV12-3/TRBV12-4 | CASSPLAGSITQYF
TRBJ1-1 | 14 | TRBV5-1 | CASNFWGKNTEAFF
TRBJ1-6 | 12 | TRBV5-1 | CASSSNNSPLHF
TRBJ1-2 | 16 | TRBV5-1 | CASSSGSGQGAYGYTF
TRBJ2-5 | 17 | TRBV9 | CASSPTPGPGSWETQYF
TRBJ1-2 | 16 | TRBV7-8 | CASSSTGTGFNYGYTF
TRBJ2-2 | 19 | TRBV20-1 | CSARDGGGRQHANTGELFF
TRBJ1-6 | 16 | TRBV7-8 | CASSSDRSSYNSPLHF
TRBJ1-1 | 15 | TRBV5-4 | CASRSAGTGRSEAFF
TRBJ1-6 | 15 | TRBV7-8 | CASSLWGQPNSPLHF
TRBJ2-4 | 15 | TRBV2 | CASSEGVRAKNIQYF
TRBJ1-2 | 12 | TRBV29-1 | CSVGQEGYGYTF
TRBJ1-3 | 13 | TRBV7-8 | CASSALSGNTIYF
TRBJ1-2 | 14 | TRBV7-9 | CASSFVSGNYGYTF
TRBJ1-2 | 14 | TRBV5-1 | CASSFEGAGYGYTF
TRBJ2-5 | 11 | TRBV25-1 | CASRKKETQYF
TRBJ2-5 | 17 | TRBV12-3/TRBV12-4 | CASSFFLRGRLQETQYF
TRBJ1-1 | 17 | TRBV5-6 | CASSLASGAVKNTEAFF
TRBJ1-2 | 15 | TRBV5-1 | CASSTGQTTNYGYTF
TRBJ2-1 | 12 | TRBV12-3/TRBV12-4 | CASSTGYNEQFF
TRBJ2-7 | 12 | TRBV7-6 | CASSSFRGEQYF
TRBJ2-3 | 15 | TRBV7-9 | CASSSDNPWTDTQYF
TRBJ2-2 | 14 | TRBV6-1 | CASIRQGNTGELFF
TRBJ2-3 | 14 | TRBV5-4 | CASSRGTSTDTQYF